The present TCR beta chain was sequenced within a study of OX40 agonist ivuxolimab in advanced cancers. Study-wide background: Patients were dosed with the agonistic anti-OX40 (CD134) antibody ivuxolimab. General study findings and limits: The study observed clonal expansion of CD4+ and CD8+ blood T cells by week 6 at 0.1 to 3.0 mg/kg.

Repertoires were generated with immunoSEQ multiplex PCR, while TCRdb's copy carries only in-frame clones and drops some. The table has fewer than 200,000 clones, around 94% seen once. Germline CDR1 is SGHDN and CDR2 is FVKESK. The CDR3 loop spans 17 amino acids. After removal of 0 bases from V and 6 bases from J, the junction contained 10 bases not matched to a gene. Sampling of blood occurred at baseline, cycle 4 day 1, and cycle 7 day 1. With regard to this clone: Its antigen is unidentified.

The sample here was CD4+ or CD8+ T cells sorted from blood, taken in a trial of the OX40 agonist ivuxolimab. The TCR comes from an adult with an advanced solid tumor such as melanoma, head and neck, liver or kidney cancer. This sequence joins TRBV14 and TRBJ2-3; TRBD1 agrees at 9 bases. The CDR3 loop is CASSQESWTGEKDTQYF. CDR3 bases: TGTGCCAGCAGCCAAGAATCCTGGACAGGGGAGAAGGATACGCAGTATTTT.